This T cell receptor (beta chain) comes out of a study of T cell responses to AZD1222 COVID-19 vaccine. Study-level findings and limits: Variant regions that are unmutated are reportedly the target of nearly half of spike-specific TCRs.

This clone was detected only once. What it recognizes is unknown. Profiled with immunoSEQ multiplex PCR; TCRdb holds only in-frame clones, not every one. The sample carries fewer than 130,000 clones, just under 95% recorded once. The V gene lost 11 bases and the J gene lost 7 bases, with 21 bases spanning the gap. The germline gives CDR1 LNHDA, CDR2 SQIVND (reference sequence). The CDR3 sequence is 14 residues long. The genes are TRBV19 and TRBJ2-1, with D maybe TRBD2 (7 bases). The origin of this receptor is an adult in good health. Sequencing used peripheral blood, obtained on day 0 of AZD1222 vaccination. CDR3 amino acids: CAAGAGVARNEQFF. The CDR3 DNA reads TGTGCCGCGGGGGCGGGGGTAGCGCGGAATGAGCAGTTCTTC.